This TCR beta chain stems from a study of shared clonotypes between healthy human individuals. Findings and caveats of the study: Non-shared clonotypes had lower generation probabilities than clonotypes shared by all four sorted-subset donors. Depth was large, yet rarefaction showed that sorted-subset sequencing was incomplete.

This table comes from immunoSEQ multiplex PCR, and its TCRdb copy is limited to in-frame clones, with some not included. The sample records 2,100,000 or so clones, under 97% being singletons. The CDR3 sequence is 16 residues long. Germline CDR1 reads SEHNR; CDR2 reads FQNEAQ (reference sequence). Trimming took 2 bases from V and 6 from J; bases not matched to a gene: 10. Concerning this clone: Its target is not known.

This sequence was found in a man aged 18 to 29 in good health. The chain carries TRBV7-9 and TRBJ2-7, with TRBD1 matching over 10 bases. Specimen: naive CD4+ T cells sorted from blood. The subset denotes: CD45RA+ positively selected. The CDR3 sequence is CASSLLMGTGAGEQYF. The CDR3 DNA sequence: TGTGCCAGCAGCTTACTGATGGGGACAGGGGCCGGCGAGCAGTACTTC.